The 12 T cell receptor beta chains below were found in one sample sequenced in a study of blood T cell repertoires in COVID-19. The repertoire was sequenced with immunoSEQ multiplex PCR; TCRdb's copy has only in-frame clones and lacks some. The data hold approximately 21,000 clones, with around 67% observed a single time. The sample consisted of peripheral blood. The receptors derive from a human donor in a cohort sampled during active or convalescent COVID-19.

The chain joins TRBV30 to TRBJ2-7; D possibly corresponds to TRBD2 (6 bases). The CDR3 is 15 residues long. Germline V gene sequence: CDR1 GTSNPN, CDR2 SVGIG (reference sequence). V gave up 6 bases and J gave up 2 bases, with 20 bases separating them. The CDR3 reads CACSTDPGGTYEQYF. CDR3 DNA sequence: TGTGCCTGCTCTACGGACCCCGGGGGTACCTACGAGCAGTACTTC.

This chain links TRBV29-1 with TRBJ1-1; D uncertain. Per germline, CDR1 SQVTM and CDR2 ANQGSEA. The CDR3 extends over 12 amino acids. V gave up 6 bases and J gave up 4 bases, with 12 bases separating them. The CDR3 DNA is TGCAGCGTGCCGTCCGGGATCACTGAAGCTTTCTTT. Its translation: CSVPSGITEAFF.

V is TRBV19 and J is TRBJ1-6; no clear D gene. V was cut by 6 bases and J by 10 bases, with 19 bases left in between. The CDR3 is 15 residues long. Germline loops: CDR1 LNHDA, CDR2 SQIVND (reference sequence). The CDR3 spells CASSPFYGESSPLHF. CDR3 nucleotide sequence: TGTGCCAGTAGCCCATTTTATGGAGAGAGCTCACCCCTCCACTTT.

Details on this clone: Other DNA sequences from this sample encode an identical CDR3 as well. This chain joins TRBV10-3 and TRBJ1-2, with TRBD1 as a possible D gene (6 bases). This CDR3 comprises 18 residues. V was clipped by 8 bases and J by 0 bases, with 25 bases between them. Germline CDR1 is ENHRY and CDR2 is SYGVKD. DNA of the CDR3: TGTGCCATCCCCGGCCGCCTCATGGGGGCATCGGCTAACTATGGCTACACCTTC. Translating gives CAIPGRLMGASANYGYTF.

The chain couples TRBV6-5 to TRBJ1-2, with 9 bases lining up with TRBD1. The CDR3 runs to 16 residues. Germline assignment: CDR1 MNHEY and CDR2 SVGAGI. Trimming at V came to 2 bases and at J to 4 bases, leaving 8 bases not matched to a gene. The CDR3 nucleotides read TGTGCCAGCAGTTACGGACCGGGACAGGGCCCCTATGGCTACACCTTC. Protein product: CASSYGPGQGPYGYTF.

This clone was counted once. The chain uses TRBV20-1 and TRBJ2-1, with 9 bases aligning to TRBD2. The CDR3 runs 15 residues. J gave up 6 bases and V 3 bases, and 9 bases lay outside the gene matches. CDR1 is DFQATT, CDR2 SNEGSKA, per germline (reference sequence). DNA for the CDR3: TGCAGTGCTAGTGAGCGGGGACTAGCAATCAATGAGCAGTTCTTC. Translated: CSASERGLAINEQFF.

This sequence joins TRBV3-1 (or the pseudogene TRBV3-2) and TRBJ2-1; 7 bases line up with TRBD2. Germline trimming cut 4 bases from V and 6 bases from J; bases unmatched to any gene: 12. The germline V gene encodes CDR1 LGHDT and CDR2 YNNKEL (reference sequence). This CDR3 has 16 amino acids. The CDR3 loop reads CASSPRGSSATNEQFF. The DNA for the CDR3 is TGTGCCAGCAGCCCCCGCGGGAGCTCCGCCACCAATGAGCAGTTCTTC.

The rearrangement uses TRBV4-1 and TRBJ2-7; 13 bases match TRBD2. The germline gives CDR1 MGHRA, CDR2 YSYEKL. CDR3 size: 17 residues. Trimming at V came to 0 bases and at J to 3 bases, leaving 5 bases not matched to a gene. CDR3 loop: CASSQDRRTSGGYEQYF. CDR3 DNA sequence: TGCGCCAGCAGCCAAGATAGGAGGACTAGCGGGGGCTACGAGCAGTACTTC.

The DNA of the CDR3 is TGTGCCAGCCTAGAGGCAGGGTGGTCCTACGAGCAGTACTTC. Translating it yields CASLEAGWSYEQYF. This chain connects TRBV6-5 to TRBJ2-7, with a possible D match to TRBD1 (5 bases). V was pared by 8 bases and J by 1 base, with 15 bases between. The CDR3 covers 14 residues. Germline V gene lookup returns CDR1 MNHEY and CDR2 SVGAGI.

The J gene is TRBJ2-5, the V gene TRBV15, with D tentatively TRBD2 (5 bases). Germline-derived CDR1 and CDR2 are LNHNV and YYDKDF (reference sequence). V lost 0 bases and J 1 base, leaving 15 bases between the germline ends. This CDR3 contains 17 residues. The CDR3, as DNA: TGTGCCACCAGCAGAGATCATGTGTCGGCGGGCCAAGAGACCCAGTACTTC. Encoded protein: CATSRDHVSAGQETQYF.

V is TRBV27 and J is TRBJ2-5; TRBD2 matches 7 bases. The junction had 3 bases not matched to a gene; V was cut back by 2 bases and J by 3 bases. The CDR3 consists of 14 residues. The V gene's germline CDR1 is MNHEY and CDR2 SMNVEV (reference sequence). CDR3 sequence reads: CASSLGLAEETQYF. In DNA, the CDR3 is TGTGCCAGCAGTTTAGGTCTAGCGGAAGAGACCCAGTACTTC.

The chain links TRBV28 to TRBJ1-2; 9 bases are shared with TRBD1. This CDR3 spans 13 amino acids. Per the germline V gene, CDR1 is MDHEN and CDR2 is SYDVKM. Losses at the gene ends were 8 bases for V and 3 bases for J; bases not matched to a gene: 4. As DNA, the CDR3 is TGTGCCAGCCAGTGGGACAGGGACTATGGCTACACCTTC. Its protein is CASQWDRDYGYTF.